A selection of T cell receptor beta chains follows, all from one sample in a study of shared clonotypes between healthy human individuals. TCRdb's table, derived via immunoSEQ multiplex PCR, lists solely in-frame clones and lacks some. The profile shows approximately 600,000 clones, around 95% of them singletons. The source material was naive CD8+ T cells sorted from blood. These receptors were obtained from a woman under 40 in good health. CDR3s include the opening cysteine and the closing phenylalanine or tryptophan. The order of the fields is V gene, J gene, D gene, clone size, CDR3 protein, CDR3 DNA. A D gene is named only where the DNA matches it firmly. Clone size is given for some rows only: seen once, a few or many times, or a class if the clone is expanded.

V gene: TRBV7-6
J gene: TRBJ1-5
D gene: -
clone size: few
CDR3 protein: CASSLNVGAQPQHF
CDR3 DNA: TGTGCCAGCAGCTTAAATGTCGGGGCTCAGCCCCAGCATTTT

V gene: TRBV7-3
J gene: TRBJ2-3
D gene: -
clone size: -
CDR3 protein: CASSLVTTDTQYF
CDR3 DNA: TGTGCCAGCAGCTTAGTCACCACAGATACGCAGTATTTT

V gene: TRBV6-5
J gene: TRBJ2-7
D gene: TRBD1
clone size: once
CDR3 protein: CASSYSTGQETYEQYF
CDR3 DNA: TGTGCCAGCAGTTACTCGACAGGGCAAGAAACCTACGAGCAGTACTTC

V gene: TRBV27
J gene: TRBJ2-2
D gene: -
clone size: -
CDR3 protein: CASSPRLSGGELFF
CDR3 DNA: TGTGCCAGCAGTCCTAGACTGAGCGGCGGGGAGCTGTTTTTT

V gene: TRBV9
J gene: TRBJ2-7
D gene: TRBD1
clone size: -
CDR3 protein: CASSGRDSTYEQYF
CDR3 DNA: TGTGCCAGCAGCGGACGGGACAGTACCTACGAGCAGTACTTC

V gene: TRBV9
J gene: TRBJ2-3
D gene: -
clone size: -
CDR3 protein: CASSPREADTQYF
CDR3 DNA: TGTGCCAGCAGCCCCCGAGAGGCGGATACGCAGTATTTT

V gene: TRBV5-4
J gene: TRBJ1-6
D gene: -
clone size: -
CDR3 protein: CASSLVPYNSPLHF
CDR3 DNA: TGTGCCAGCAGCTTGGTCCCCTATAATTCACCCCTCCACTTT

V gene: TRBV27
J gene: TRBJ1-1
D gene: -
clone size: -
CDR3 protein: CASSLVGAPNTEAFF
CDR3 DNA: TGTGCCAGCAGTTTAGTCGGGGCGCCGAACACTGAAGCTTTCTTT

V gene: TRBV4-1
J gene: TRBJ2-7
D gene: -
clone size: -
CDR3 protein: CASSQQRGAYEQYF
CDR3 DNA: TGCGCCAGCAGCCAACAGAGAGGAGCGTACGAGCAGTACTTC

V gene: TRBV13
J gene: TRBJ2-7
D gene: -
clone size: -
CDR3 protein: CASSLGSAGWPYEQYF
CDR3 DNA: TGTGCCAGCAGCTTAGGCTCAGCGGGCTGGCCCTACGAGCAGTACTTC

V gene: TRBV9
J gene: TRBJ2-7
D gene: -
clone size: -
CDR3 protein: CASSLRDNPYEQYF
CDR3 DNA: TGTGCCAGCAGCCTCCGGGACAACCCCTACGAGCAGTACTTC

V gene: TRBV28
J gene: TRBJ2-3
D gene: -
clone size: once
CDR3 protein: CASSTDTQYF
CDR3 DNA: TGTGCCAGCAGCACAGATACGCAGTATTTT

V gene: TRBV6-6
J gene: TRBJ2-7
D gene: -
clone size: -
CDR3 protein: CASSLSSAKPYEQYF
CDR3 DNA: TGTGCCAGCAGTTTGTCTAGCGCGAAGCCCTACGAGCAGTACTTC

V gene: TRBV7-9
J gene: TRBJ1-1
D gene: -
clone size: -
CDR3 protein: CASSHPSHRNTEAFF
CDR3 DNA: TGTGCCAGCAGCCACCCCTCCCACCGTAATACTGAAGCTTTCTTT

V gene: TRBV13
J gene: TRBJ2-7
D gene: -
clone size: -
CDR3 protein: CASSLGPTGRNEQYF
CDR3 DNA: TGTGCCAGCAGCTTAGGCCCGACAGGTAGGAACGAGCAGTACTTC

V gene: TRBV7-9
J gene: TRBJ2-1
D gene: TRBD2
clone size: -
CDR3 protein: CASSFREGGYNEQFF
CDR3 DNA: TGTGCCAGCAGCTTCCGGGAGGGCGGCTACAATGAGCAGTTCTTC

V gene: TRBV7-9
J gene: TRBJ2-5
D gene: -
clone size: -
CDR3 protein: CASSLVAHFETQYF
CDR3 DNA: TGTGCCAGCAGCTTAGTTGCCCATTTTGAGACCCAGTACTTC

V gene: TRBV15
J gene: TRBJ2-7
D gene: -
clone size: -
CDR3 protein: CATSRERRYEQYF
CDR3 DNA: TGTGCCACCAGCAGAGAAAGGCGGTACGAGCAGTACTTC

V gene: TRBV7-2
J gene: TRBJ2-2
D gene: TRBD2
clone size: once
CDR3 protein: CATRTRSRGELFF
CDR3 DNA: TGTGCCACCAGGACTAGGTCTAGGGGGGAGCTGTTTTTT

V gene: TRBV7-9
J gene: TRBJ2-5
D gene: TRBD1
clone size: -
CDR3 protein: CASSPLTGQETQYF
CDR3 DNA: TGTGCCAGCAGCCCCCTGACAGGGCAAGAGACCCAGTACTTC

V gene: TRBV5-4
J gene: TRBJ2-7
D gene: -
clone size: -
CDR3 protein: CASRAGVHEQYF
CDR3 DNA: TGTGCCAGCAGAGCAGGGGTCCACGAGCAGTACTTC

V gene: TRBV2
J gene: TRBJ2-5
D gene: TRBD1
clone size: -
CDR3 protein: CASSGETGDQYF
CDR3 DNA: TGTGCCAGCAGTGGAGAAACAGGGGACCAGTACTTC

V gene: TRBV7-8
J gene: TRBJ2-1
D gene: TRBD2
clone size: -
CDR3 protein: CASSHQGLAGNEQFF
CDR3 DNA: TGTGCCAGCAGCCACCAGGGACTAGCGGGGAATGAGCAGTTCTTC

V gene: TRBV7-9
J gene: TRBJ2-7
D gene: TRBD2
clone size: -
CDR3 protein: CASSFGLAGTYEQYF
CDR3 DNA: TGTGCCAGCAGCTTTGGACTAGCGGGAACCTACGAGCAGTACTTC

V gene: TRBV7-6
J gene: TRBJ2-5
D gene: -
clone size: -
CDR3 protein: CASSLGLYDQETQYF
CDR3 DNA: TGTGCCAGCAGCTTAGGTTTGTACGATCAAGAGACCCAGTACTTC

V gene: TRBV7-6
J gene: TRBJ2-3
D gene: TRBD2
clone size: -
CDR3 protein: CASSRLAGGRDTQYF
CDR3 DNA: TGTGCCAGCAGCAGACTAGCGGGAGGGCGAGATACGCAGTATTTT

V gene: TRBV7-2
J gene: TRBJ2-3
D gene: -
clone size: -
CDR3 protein: CASSLVADTQYF
CDR3 DNA: TGTGCCAGCAGCTTAGTGGCAGATACGCAGTATTTT

V gene: TRBV28
J gene: TRBJ2-7
D gene: -
clone size: -
CDR3 protein: CASSSSSYEQYF
CDR3 DNA: TGTGCCAGCAGTTCCTCCTCATACGAGCAGTACTTC

V gene: TRBV18
J gene: TRBJ1-1
D gene: TRBD1
clone size: -
CDR3 protein: CASSPPRTGRGNTEAFF
CDR3 DNA: TGTGCCAGCTCACCACCTCGGACAGGAAGGGGAAACACTGAAGCTTTCTTT

V gene: TRBV2
J gene: TRBJ2-3
D gene: TRBD2
clone size: -
CDR3 protein: CASSDGTSGTTDTQYF
CDR3 DNA: TGTGCCAGCAGTGATGGGACTAGCGGAACCACAGATACGCAGTATTTT

V gene: TRBV27
J gene: TRBJ2-1
D gene: -
clone size: -
CDR3 protein: CASRPDGNEQFF
CDR3 DNA: TGTGCCAGCAGACCAGACGGGAATGAGCAGTTCTTC

V gene: TRBV18
J gene: TRBJ2-7
D gene: -
clone size: -
CDR3 protein: CASSPEDLLTEQYF
CDR3 DNA: TGTGCCAGCTCACCAGAGGACCTTTTGACTGAGCAGTACTTC

V gene: TRBV5-1
J gene: TRBJ2-5
D gene: -
clone size: -
CDR3 protein: CASSSWAHQETQYF
CDR3 DNA: TGCGCCAGCAGCTCCTGGGCCCACCAAGAGACCCAGTACTTC

V gene: TRBV30
J gene: TRBJ2-7
D gene: TRBD1
clone size: -
CDR3 protein: CAWSAGTGNYEQYF
CDR3 DNA: TGTGCCTGGAGTGCTGGGACAGGGAACTACGAGCAGTACTTC

V gene: TRBV28
J gene: TRBJ1-2
D gene: -
clone size: -
CDR3 protein: CASSSRLAREGWSGYTF
CDR3 DNA: TGTGCCAGCAGTTCCCGGCTCGCGAGGGAAGGATGGAGTGGCTACACCTTC